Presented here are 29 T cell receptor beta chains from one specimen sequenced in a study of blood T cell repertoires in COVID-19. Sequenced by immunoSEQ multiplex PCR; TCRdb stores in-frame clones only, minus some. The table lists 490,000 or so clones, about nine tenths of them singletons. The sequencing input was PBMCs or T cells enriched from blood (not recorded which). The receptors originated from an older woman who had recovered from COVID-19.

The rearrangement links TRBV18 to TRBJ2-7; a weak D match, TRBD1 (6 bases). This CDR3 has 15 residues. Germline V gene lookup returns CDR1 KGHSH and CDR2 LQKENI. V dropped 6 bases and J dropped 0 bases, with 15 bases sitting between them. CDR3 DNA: TGTGCCAGCTCCACCAGGGGAGATAGCTCCTACGAGCAGTACGTC. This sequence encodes CASSTRGDSSYEQYV.

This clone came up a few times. For the CDR3, the DNA is TGTGCCAGCAGTTTTCCGACAGGAACTAACTATGGCTACACCTTC. This translates into CASSFPTGTNYGYTF. The chain joins TRBV28 to TRBJ1-2; D may be TRBD1 (6 bases). The germline V gene has CDR1 MDHEN and CDR2 SYDVKM. V lost 3 bases, J lost 0 bases, and 11 bases lay in between. The CDR3 is made up of 15 amino acids.

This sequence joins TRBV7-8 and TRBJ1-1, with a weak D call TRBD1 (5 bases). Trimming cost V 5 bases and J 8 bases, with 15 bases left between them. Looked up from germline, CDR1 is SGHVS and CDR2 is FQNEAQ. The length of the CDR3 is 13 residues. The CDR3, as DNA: TGTGCCAGCAGCGGCAGGGTGATGGAGGAAGCTTTCTTT. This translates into CASSGRVMEEAFF.

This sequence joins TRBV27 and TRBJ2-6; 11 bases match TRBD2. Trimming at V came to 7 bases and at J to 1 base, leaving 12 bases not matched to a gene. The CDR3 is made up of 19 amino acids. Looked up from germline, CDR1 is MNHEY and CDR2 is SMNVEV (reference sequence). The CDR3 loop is CASKRVSGGGNSGANVLTF. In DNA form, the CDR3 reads TGTGCCAGCAAACGGGTTAGCGGGGGGGGAAATTCTGGGGCCAACGTCCTGACTTTC. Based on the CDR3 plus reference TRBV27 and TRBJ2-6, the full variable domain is EAQVTQNPRYLITVTGKKLTVTCSQNMNHEYMSWYRQDPGLGLRQIYYSMNVEVTDKGDVPEGYKVSRKEKRNFPLILESPSPNQTSLYFCASKRVSGGGNSGANVLTFGAGSRLTVL.

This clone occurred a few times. The CDR3 DNA reads as TGTGCCAGCAGCCCAGGGACTAGCGGGGCTTCTGGGGATACGCAGTATTTT. Its translation: CASSPGTSGASGDTQYF. The chain couples TRBV7-9 to TRBJ2-3; 13 nucleotides match TRBD2. The CDR3 sequence is 17 residues long. Per germline, CDR1 SEHNR and CDR2 FQNEAQ (reference sequence). J gave up 6 bases and V 5 bases, and 11 bases lay outside the gene matches.

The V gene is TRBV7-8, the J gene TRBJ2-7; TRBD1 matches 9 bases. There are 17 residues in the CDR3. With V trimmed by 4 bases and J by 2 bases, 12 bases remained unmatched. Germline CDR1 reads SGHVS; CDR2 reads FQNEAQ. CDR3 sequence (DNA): TGTGCCAGCAGCTCCTCCGGGACAGGGAAGATCCCCTACGAGCAGTACTTC. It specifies CASSSSGTGKIPYEQYF.

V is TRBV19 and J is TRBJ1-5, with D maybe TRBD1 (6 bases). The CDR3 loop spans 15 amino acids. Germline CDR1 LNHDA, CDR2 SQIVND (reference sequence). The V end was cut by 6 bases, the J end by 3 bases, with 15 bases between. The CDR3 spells CASSWHREFNQPQHF. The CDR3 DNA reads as TGTGCCAGTAGCTGGCACAGGGAGTTCAATCAGCCCCAGCATTTT.

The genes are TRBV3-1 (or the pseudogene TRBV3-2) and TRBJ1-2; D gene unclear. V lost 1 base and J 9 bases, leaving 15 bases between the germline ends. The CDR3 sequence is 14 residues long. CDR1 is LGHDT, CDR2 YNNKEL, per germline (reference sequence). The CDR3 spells CASSQGVEPSRYTF. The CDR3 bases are TGTGCCAGCAGCCAAGGAGTAGAACCCTCACGCTACACCTTC.

The CDR3 here is CASSSPGGLTDTQYF. The CDR3 DNA reads as TGTGCCAGCAGTTCTCCGGGGGGGCTCACAGATACGCAGTATTTT. This chain uses TRBV28 with TRBJ2-3; the match to TRBD2 covers 8 bases. J gave up 2 bases and V 4 bases, and 5 bases lay outside the gene matches. Germline V gene sequence: CDR1 MDHEN, CDR2 SYDVKM. This CDR3 comprises 15 residues.

In DNA, the CDR3 is TGTGCCTGGGAGAACCCGAGCTATGGCTACACCTTC. Protein sequence: CAWENPSYGYTF. This sequence joins TRBV30 and TRBJ1-2; D ambiguous. The germline CDR1 and CDR2 sequences are GTSNPN and SVGIG (reference sequence). The CDR3 runs 12 residues. Trimming removed 5 bases at V and 4 bases at J, with 11 bases between.

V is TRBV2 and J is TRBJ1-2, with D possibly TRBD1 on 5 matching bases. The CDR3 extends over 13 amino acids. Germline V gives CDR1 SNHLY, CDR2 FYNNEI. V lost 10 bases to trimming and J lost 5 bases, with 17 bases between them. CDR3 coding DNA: TGTGCCATCGGGGGGGACTCACGGTATGGCTACACCTTC. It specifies CAIGGDSRYGYTF.

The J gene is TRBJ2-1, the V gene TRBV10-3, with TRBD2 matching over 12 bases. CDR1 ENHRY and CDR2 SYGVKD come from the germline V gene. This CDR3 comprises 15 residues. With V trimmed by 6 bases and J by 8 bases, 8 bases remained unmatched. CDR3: CAIRYTSGGSYEQFF. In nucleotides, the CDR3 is TGTGCCATCAGGTACACTAGCGGGGGGAGTTATGAGCAGTTCTTC.

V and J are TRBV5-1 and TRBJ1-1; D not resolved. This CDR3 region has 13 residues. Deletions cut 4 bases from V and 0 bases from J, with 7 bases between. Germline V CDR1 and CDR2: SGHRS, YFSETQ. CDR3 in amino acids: CASSTPMNTEAFF. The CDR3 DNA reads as TGCGCCAGCAGCACCCCTATGAACACTGAAGCTTTCTTT.

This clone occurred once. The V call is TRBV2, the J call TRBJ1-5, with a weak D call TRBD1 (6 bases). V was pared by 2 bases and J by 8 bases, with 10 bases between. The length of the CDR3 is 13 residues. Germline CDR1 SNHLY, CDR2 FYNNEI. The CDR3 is CASSELGAEPQHF. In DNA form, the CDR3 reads TGTGCCAGCAGTGAATTGGGGGCTGAGCCCCAGCATTTT.

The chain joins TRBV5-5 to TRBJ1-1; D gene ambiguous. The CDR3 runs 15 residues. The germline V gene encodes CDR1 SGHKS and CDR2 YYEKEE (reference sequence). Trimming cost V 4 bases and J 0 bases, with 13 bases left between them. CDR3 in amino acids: CASSTQVSMNTEAFF. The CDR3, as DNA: TGTGCCAGCAGCACCCAGGTGAGCATGAACACTGAAGCTTTCTTT.

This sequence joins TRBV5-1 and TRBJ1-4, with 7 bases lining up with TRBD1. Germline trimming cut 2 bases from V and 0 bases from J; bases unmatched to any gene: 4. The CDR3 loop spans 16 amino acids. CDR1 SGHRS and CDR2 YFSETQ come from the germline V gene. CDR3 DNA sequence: TGCGCCAGCAGCTTCGGAGGGACAGCAACTAATGAAAAACTGTTTTTT. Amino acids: CASSFGGTATNEKLFF. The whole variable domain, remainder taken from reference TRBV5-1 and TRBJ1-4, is KAGVTQTPRYLIKTRGQQVTLSCSPISGHRSVSWYQQTPGQGLQFLFEYFSETQRNKGNFPGRFSGRQFSNSRSEMNVSTLELGDSALYLCASSFGGTATNEKLFFGSGTQLSVL.

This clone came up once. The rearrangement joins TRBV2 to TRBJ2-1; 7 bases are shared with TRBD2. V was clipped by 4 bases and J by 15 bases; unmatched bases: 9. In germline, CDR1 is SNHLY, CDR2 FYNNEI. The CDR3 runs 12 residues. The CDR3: CASSGEGPNRFF. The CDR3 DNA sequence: TGTGCCAGCAGTGGGGAGGGACCGAATCGGTTCTTC.

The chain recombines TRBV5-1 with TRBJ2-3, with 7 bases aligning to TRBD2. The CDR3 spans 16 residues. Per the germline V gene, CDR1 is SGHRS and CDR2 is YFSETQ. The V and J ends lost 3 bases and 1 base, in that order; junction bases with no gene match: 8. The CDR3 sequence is CASSSTGGGGTDTQYF. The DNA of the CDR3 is TGCGCCAGCAGCTCCACTGGCGGGGGAGGCACAGATACGCAGTATTTT.

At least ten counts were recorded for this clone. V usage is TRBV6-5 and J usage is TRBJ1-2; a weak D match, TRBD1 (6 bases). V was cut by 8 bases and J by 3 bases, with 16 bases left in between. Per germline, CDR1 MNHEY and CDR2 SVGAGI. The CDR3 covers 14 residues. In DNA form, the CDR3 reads TGTGCCAGCGTCCGCGACGGGACATACTATGGCTACACCTTC. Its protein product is CASVRDGTYYGYTF.

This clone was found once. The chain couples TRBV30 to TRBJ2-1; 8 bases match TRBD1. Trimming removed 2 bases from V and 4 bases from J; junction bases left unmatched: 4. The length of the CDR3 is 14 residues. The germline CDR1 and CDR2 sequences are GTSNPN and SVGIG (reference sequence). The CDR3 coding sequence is TGTGCCTGGAGTACCGGGACAGGATACAATGAGCAGTTCTTC. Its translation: CAWSTGTGYNEQFF.

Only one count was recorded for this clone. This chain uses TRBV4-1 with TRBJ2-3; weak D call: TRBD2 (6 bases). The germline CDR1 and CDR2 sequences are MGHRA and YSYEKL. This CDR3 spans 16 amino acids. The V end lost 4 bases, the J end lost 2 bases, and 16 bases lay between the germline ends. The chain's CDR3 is CASSPRAGTLTDTQYF. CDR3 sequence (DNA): TGCGCCAGCAGCCCCCGGGCGGGGACCCTCACAGATACGCAGTATTTT.

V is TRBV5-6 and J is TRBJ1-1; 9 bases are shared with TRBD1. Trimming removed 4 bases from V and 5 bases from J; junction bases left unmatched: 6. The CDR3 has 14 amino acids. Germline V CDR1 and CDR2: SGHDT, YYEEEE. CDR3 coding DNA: TGTGCCAGCAGCAGGGGACAGGGAGATACTGAAGCTTTCTTT. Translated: CASSRGQGDTEAFF.

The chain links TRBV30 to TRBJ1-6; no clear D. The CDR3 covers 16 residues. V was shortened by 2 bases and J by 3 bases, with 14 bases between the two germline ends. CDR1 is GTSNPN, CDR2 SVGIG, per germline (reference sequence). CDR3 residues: CAWSPRVEIYNSPLHF. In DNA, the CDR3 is TGTGCCTGGAGTCCCCGGGTGGAGATCTATAATTCACCCCTCCACTTT. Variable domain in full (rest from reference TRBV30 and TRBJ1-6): SQTIHQWPATLVQPVGSPLSLECTVEGTSNPNLYWYRQAAGRGLQLLFYSVGIGQISSEVPQNLSASRPQDRQFILSSKKLLLSDSGFYLCAWSPRVEIYNSPLHFGNGTRLTVT.

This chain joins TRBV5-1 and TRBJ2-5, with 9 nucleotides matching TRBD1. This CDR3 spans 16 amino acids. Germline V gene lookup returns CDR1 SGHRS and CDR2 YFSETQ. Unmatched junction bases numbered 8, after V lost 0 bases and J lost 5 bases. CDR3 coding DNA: TGCGCCAGCAGCTTGGGGGACAGGGAACTCTCGGAGACCCAGTACTTC. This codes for CASSLGDRELSETQYF. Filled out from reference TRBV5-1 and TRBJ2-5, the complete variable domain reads KAGVTQTPRYLIKTRGQQVTLSCSPISGHRSVSWYQQTPGQGLQFLFEYFSETQRNKGNFPGRFSGRQFSNSRSEMNVSTLELGDSALYLCASSLGDRELSETQYFGPGTRLLVL.

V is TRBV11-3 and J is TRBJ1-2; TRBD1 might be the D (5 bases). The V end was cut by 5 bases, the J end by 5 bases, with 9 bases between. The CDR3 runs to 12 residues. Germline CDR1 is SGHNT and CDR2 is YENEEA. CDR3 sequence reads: CASSQQVYGYTF. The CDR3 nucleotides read TGTGCCAGCAGCCAACAGGTTTATGGCTACACCTTC.

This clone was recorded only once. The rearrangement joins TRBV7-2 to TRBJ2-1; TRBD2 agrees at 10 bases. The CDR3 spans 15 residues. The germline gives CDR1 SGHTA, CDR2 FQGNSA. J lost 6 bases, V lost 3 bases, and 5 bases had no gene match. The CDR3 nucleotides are TGTGCCAGCAGCTTGGAGCGGGGGGGCCGCAATGAGCAGTTCTTC. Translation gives CASSLERGGRNEQFF.

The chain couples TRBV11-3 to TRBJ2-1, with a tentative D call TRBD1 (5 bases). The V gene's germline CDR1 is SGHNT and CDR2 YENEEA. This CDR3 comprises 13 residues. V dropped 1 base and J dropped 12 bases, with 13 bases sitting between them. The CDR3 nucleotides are TGTGCCAGCAGCTTAGCGGGCGTTGGGGCGCAGTTCTTC. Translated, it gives CASSLAGVGAQFF.

The CDR3 spells CASSQKGGHEKLFF. The CDR3 coding sequence is TGTGCCAGCAGCCAGAAGGGCGGGCATGAAAAACTGTTTTTT. This chain joins TRBV7-9 and TRBJ1-4; D gene ambiguous. The CDR3 covers 14 residues. The V gene's germline CDR1 is SEHNR and CDR2 FQNEAQ (reference sequence). The V end was cut by 5 bases, the J end by 6 bases, with 13 bases between.

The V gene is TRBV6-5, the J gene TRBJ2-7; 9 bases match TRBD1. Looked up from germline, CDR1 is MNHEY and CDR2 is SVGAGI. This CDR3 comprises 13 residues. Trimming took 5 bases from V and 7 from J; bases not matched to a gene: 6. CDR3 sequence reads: CASSPRTGDEQYF. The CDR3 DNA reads TGTGCCAGCAGTCCCAGGACAGGGGATGAGCAGTACTTC.